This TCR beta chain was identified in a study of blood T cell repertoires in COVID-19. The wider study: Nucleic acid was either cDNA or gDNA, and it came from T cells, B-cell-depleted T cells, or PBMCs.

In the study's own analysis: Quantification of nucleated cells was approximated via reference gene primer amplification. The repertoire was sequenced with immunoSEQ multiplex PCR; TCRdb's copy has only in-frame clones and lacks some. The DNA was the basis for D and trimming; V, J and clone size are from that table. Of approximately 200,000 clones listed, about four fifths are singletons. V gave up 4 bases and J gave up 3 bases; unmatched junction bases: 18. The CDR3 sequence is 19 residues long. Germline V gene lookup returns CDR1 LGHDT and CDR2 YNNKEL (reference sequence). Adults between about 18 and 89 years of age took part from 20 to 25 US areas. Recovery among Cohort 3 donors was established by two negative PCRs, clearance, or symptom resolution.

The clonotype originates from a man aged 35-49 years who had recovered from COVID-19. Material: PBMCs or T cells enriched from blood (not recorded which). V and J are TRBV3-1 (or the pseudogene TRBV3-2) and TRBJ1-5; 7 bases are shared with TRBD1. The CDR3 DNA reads TGTGCCAGCAGCCCAGGTGCTCCGTTCACAGGGGAGCTCAATCAGCCCCAGCATTTT. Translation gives CASSPGAPFTGELNQPQHF.